Below, 14 T cell receptor beta chains from the same sample are listed, as sequenced in a study of blood T cell repertoires in COVID-19. Data came from immunoSEQ multiplex PCR; TCRdb stores just in-frame clones and leaves some out. This sample yields 470,000 or so clones, of which over 75% are seen a single time; approximately 3.2% belongs to the top ten. Sequencing was performed on peripheral blood. The receptors were gathered from a human donor in a cohort sampled during active COVID-19.

The J gene is TRBJ2-6, the V gene TRBV19, with TRBD1 matching 12 bases. CDR1 LNHDA and CDR2 SQIVND come from the germline V gene (reference sequence). This CDR3 region has 16 residues. The J segment lost 2 bases and the V segment lost 8 bases, leaving 4 bases of the junction unmatched. The chain's CDR3 is CASGGQGAAGANVLTF. The CDR3 nucleotides are TGTGCCAGTGGGGGACAGGGGGCCGCTGGGGCCAACGTCCTGACTTTC.

The gene calls are TRBV6-2 or TRBV6-3 and TRBJ1-1, with D perhaps matching TRBD1 (6 bases). Per the germline V gene, CDR1 is MNHEY and CDR2 is SVGEGT. V gave up 4 bases and J gave up 4 bases, with 10 bases separating them. CDR3 length: 13 residues. CDR3 in DNA: TGTGCCAGCAGTTTGGACAGCCCCACTGAAGCTTTCTTT. It codes for CASSLDSPTEAFF.

CDR3 nucleotide sequence: TGTGCCAGCAGCTCGCGCCTGGGCACAGATACGCAGTATTTT. It specifies CASSSRLGTDTQYF. This chain connects TRBV7-2 to TRBJ2-3; D not certain. Looked up from germline, CDR1 is SGHTA and CDR2 is FQGNSA. Between the trimmed V and J ends, which lost 4 bases and 1 base, there was a span of 9 bases. This CDR3 region has 14 residues.

V usage is TRBV5-1 and J usage is TRBJ2-3; 7 bases align to TRBD2. CDR3 length: 13 residues. The V gene end was trimmed by 7 bases and the J gene end by 4 bases; junction bases not matched to a gene: 6. Germline CDR1 reads SGHRS; CDR2 reads YFSETQ. In DNA form, the CDR3 reads TGCGCCAGCGGGAGGGCCCAGGCAGATACGCAGTATTTT. Translating it yields CASGRAQADTQYF. Full variable domain (rest looked up from reference TRBV5-1 and TRBJ2-3): KAGVTQTPRYLIKTRGQQVTLSCSPISGHRSVSWYQQTPGQGLQFLFEYFSETQRNKGNFPGRFSGRQFSNSRSEMNVSTLELGDSALYLCASGRAQADTQYFGPGTRLTVL.

This chain joins TRBV7-2 and TRBJ2-7; 7 positions agree with TRBD2. V shed 1 base and J 3 bases; nucleotides not matched to a gene: 9. Per germline, CDR1 SGHTA and CDR2 FQGNSA. The CDR3 totals 16 residues. As DNA, the CDR3 is TGTGCCAGCAGCTTAGTCGAGGGAGGGGCAAGCTACGAGCAGTACTTC. Translation gives CASSLVEGGASYEQYF.

V usage is TRBV5-1 and J usage is TRBJ1-1; 8 bases agree with TRBD1. CDR1 is SGHRS and CDR2 is YFSETQ in the germline V gene. The CDR3 has 16 amino acids. V was clipped by 2 bases and J by 0 bases; unmatched bases: 6. CDR3 in amino acids: CASSFATGDLNTEAFF. DNA of the CDR3: TGCGCCAGCAGCTTCGCGACAGGGGATTTGAACACTGAAGCTTTCTTT.

The chain couples TRBV19 to TRBJ1-3; 7 bases fit TRBD1. The CDR3 totals 13 residues. The germline CDR1 and CDR2 sequences are LNHDA and SQIVND (reference sequence). J lost 3 bases, V lost 10 bases, and 6 bases had no gene match. CDR3: CATSTGVGNTIYF. The DNA for the CDR3 is TGTGCCACCTCAACAGGGGTTGGAAACACCATATATTTT.

The chain couples TRBV7-2 to TRBJ2-2; 15 bases are shared with TRBD2. Per germline, CDR1 SGHTA and CDR2 FQGNSA. With V trimmed by 5 bases and J by 3 bases, 7 bases remained unmatched. The CDR3 totals 18 residues. CDR3 amino acids: CASSPMGLAGGHTGELFF. The CDR3 coding sequence is TGTGCCAGCAGCCCAATGGGACTAGCGGGAGGACACACCGGGGAGCTGTTTTTT.

This sequence joins TRBV13 and TRBJ2-3; TRBD2 aligns across 7 bases. J was trimmed by 2 bases and V by 4 bases; bases with no gene match: 6. This CDR3 has 15 residues. Germline V CDR1 and CDR2: PRHDT, FYEKMQ (reference sequence). CDR3 in amino acids: CASSSGGVITDTQYF. The DNA for the CDR3 is TGTGCCAGCAGCTCTGGGGGGGTTATCACAGATACGCAGTATTTT.

V and J are TRBV29-1 and TRBJ2-3; 11 nucleotides line up with TRBD1. This CDR3 comprises 15 residues. V lost 0 bases to trimming and J lost 8 bases; unmatched junction nucleotides: 7. Germline CDR1 and CDR2: SQVTM and ANQGSEA. In DNA form, the CDR3 reads TGCAGCGTTGAAGATCGGGACAGGGGGAGAGGTACGCAGTATTTT. Translating it yields CSVEDRDRGRGTQYF.

This rearrangement joins TRBV9 to TRBJ1-2; 7 bases align to TRBD1. The CDR3 has 14 amino acids. Germline V gives CDR1 SGDLS, CDR2 YYNGEE. V gave up 3 bases and J gave up 6 bases; unmatched junction bases: 8. For the CDR3, the DNA is TGTGCCAGCAGCGCCAGCTACAGGGGAGATGGCTACACCTTC. This translates into CASSASYRGDGYTF.

This chain links TRBV7-8 with TRBJ2-1; TRBD2 agrees at 7 bases. After removal of 8 bases from V and 5 bases from J, the junction contained 6 bases not matched to a gene. The germline gives CDR1 SGHVS, CDR2 FQNEAQ. This CDR3 spans 13 amino acids. The CDR3 protein is CASGDYENNEQFF. The CDR3 region has the DNA TGTGCCAGCGGGGACTATGAAAACAATGAGCAGTTCTTC.

The chain couples TRBV7-2 to TRBJ1-2, with a weak D call TRBD1 (6 bases). The V and J ends lost 0 bases and 7 bases respectively, with 15 bases between them. The CDR3 extends over 15 amino acids. The V gene's germline CDR1 is SGHTA and CDR2 FQGNSA. CDR3 in DNA: TGTGCCAGCAGCTTAGCGTGGGGGGGCGTCGGTGGCTACACCTTC. This sequence encodes CASSLAWGGVGGYTF.

This clone appeared a single time. The chain carries TRBV11-3 and TRBJ2-7; maybe TRBD2 (5 bases). The CDR3 has 14 residues. V was trimmed by 3 bases and J by 3 bases, leaving 12 bases between them. The germline V gene encodes CDR1 SGHNT and CDR2 YENEEA. The CDR3 here is CASSLSGMVYEQYF. In nucleotides, the CDR3 is TGTGCCAGCAGCTTGTCCGGGATGGTCTACGAGCAGTACTTC.